Below, 7 T cell receptor beta chains from the same sample are listed, as sequenced in a study of shared clonotypes between healthy human individuals. Sequencing was performed with immunoSEQ multiplex PCR; in TCRdb, only in-frame clones are kept and a portion is missing. The repertoire holds a few million clones, with 90% to 97% as singletons. The sequenced sample was naive CD4+ T cells sorted from blood. The subset denotes: CD45RA+ positively selected. Source of these receptors: a man between 18 and 29 years old in good health.

The V gene is TRBV5-6, the J gene TRBJ1-1; TRBD1 agrees at 9 bases. Germline V CDR1 and CDR2: SGHDT, YYEEEE. The CDR3 has 16 residues. The trim removed 4 bases at V and 0 bases at J, leaving 7 bases unmatched. The CDR3 region has the DNA TGTGCCAGCAGCCCTCTAACAGGGGGCATGAACACTGAAGCTTTCTTT. As protein: CASSPLTGGMNTEAFF.

Worth noting for this clone: The sample has other DNA sequences that encode this CDR3 too. V and J are TRBV29-1 and TRBJ1-2, with 8 bases fitting TRBD1. The germline CDR1 and CDR2 sequences are SQVTM and ANQGSEA. CDR3 length: 11 amino acids. With V trimmed by 4 bases and J by 7 bases, 2 bases remained unmatched. The CDR3 here is CSVGDRGGYTF. The CDR3 DNA reads as TGCAGCGTTGGTGACAGGGGTGGCTACACCTTC. Combining the CDR3 with reference TRBV29-1 and TRBJ1-2 gives the whole variable domain SAVISQKPSRDICQRGTSLTIQCQVDSQVTMMFWYRQQPGQSLTLIATANQGSEATYESGFVIDKFPISRPNLTFSTLTVSNMSPEDSSIYLCSVGDRGGYTFGSGTRLTVV.

The chain employs TRBV28 and TRBJ1-2; D gene unclear. From germline, CDR1 is MDHEN and CDR2 SYDVKM. CDR3 length equals 12 residues. Deletions cut 5 bases from V and 5 bases from J, with 9 bases between. The chain's CDR3 is CASSERSYGYTF. The CDR3 nucleotides read TGTGCCAGCAGTGAACGGAGTTATGGCTACACCTTC.

This clone is a singleton in its sample. This chain joins TRBV5-1 and TRBJ1-6; possibly TRBD1 for D (6 bases). Germline values: CDR1 SGHRS, CDR2 YFSETQ. The CDR3 runs 15 residues. The V and J ends lost 4 bases and 7 bases respectively, with 15 bases between them. CDR3 in amino acids: CASSTSDRQNSPLHF. The CDR3, as DNA: TGCGCCAGCAGCACGTCGGACAGACAGAATTCACCCCTCCACTTT.

The chain recombines TRBV30 with TRBJ2-1, with a tentative D call TRBD2 (7 bases). The V end lost 0 bases, the J end lost 8 bases, and 11 bases lay between the germline ends. In germline, CDR1 is GTSNPN, CDR2 SVGIG (reference sequence). The CDR3 length is 13 residues. In nucleotides, the CDR3 is TGTGCCTGGAGTGTACAAGGGGGGGATGAGCAGTTCTTC. Amino acids: CAWSVQGGDEQFF.

This clone was detected only once. J is TRBJ1-3 and V is TRBV7-9; D remains unclear. V lost 1 base and J lost 0, with 10 bases in between. CDR1 SEHNR and CDR2 FQNEAQ come from the germline V gene (reference sequence). The CDR3 has 16 residues. The DNA of the CDR3 is TGTGCCAGCAGCTTAGTAGGACCGAGCTCTGGAAACACCATATATTTT. It translates to CASSLVGPSSGNTIYF.

V is TRBV10-2 and J is TRBJ2-7, with TRBD2 as a possible D gene (6 bases). The germline V and J ends were trimmed by 2 bases and 4 bases, with 12 bases remaining between them. This CDR3 has 14 residues. CDR1 and CDR2 (germline): WSHSY, SAAADI. The CDR3 protein is CASSEAGRGYEQYF. The CDR3 DNA is TGCGCCAGCAGTGAGGCGGGGAGAGGATACGAGCAGTACTTC.